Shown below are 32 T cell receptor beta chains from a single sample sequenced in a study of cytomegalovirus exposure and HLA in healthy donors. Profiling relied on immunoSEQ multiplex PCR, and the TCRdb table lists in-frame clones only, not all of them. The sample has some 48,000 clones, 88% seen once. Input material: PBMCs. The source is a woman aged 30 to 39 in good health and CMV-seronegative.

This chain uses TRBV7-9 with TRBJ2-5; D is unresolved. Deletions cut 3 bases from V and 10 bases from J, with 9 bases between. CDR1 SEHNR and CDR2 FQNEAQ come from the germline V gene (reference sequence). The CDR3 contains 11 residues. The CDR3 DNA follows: TGTGCCAGCAGCTTTGGTCCAGACCAGTACTTC. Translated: CASSFGPDQYF.

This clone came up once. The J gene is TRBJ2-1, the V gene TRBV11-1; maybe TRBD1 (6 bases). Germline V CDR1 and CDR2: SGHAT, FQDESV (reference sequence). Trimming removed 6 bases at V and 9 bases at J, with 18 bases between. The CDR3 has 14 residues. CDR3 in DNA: TGTGCCAGCAGACCGACAGGAATGGATGGTGAGCAGTTCTTC. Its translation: CASRPTGMDGEQFF.

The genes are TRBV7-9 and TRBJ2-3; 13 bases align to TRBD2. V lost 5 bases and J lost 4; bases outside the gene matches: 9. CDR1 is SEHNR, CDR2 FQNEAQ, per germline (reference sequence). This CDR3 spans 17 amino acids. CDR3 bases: TGTGCCAGCAGCCGCGGACTAGCGGGAGAGTGGCCAGATACGCAGTATTTT. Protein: CASSRGLAGEWPDTQYF.

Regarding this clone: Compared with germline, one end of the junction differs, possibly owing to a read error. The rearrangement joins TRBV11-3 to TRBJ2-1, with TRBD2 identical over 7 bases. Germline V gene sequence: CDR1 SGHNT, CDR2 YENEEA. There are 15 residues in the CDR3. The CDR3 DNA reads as TGCGCCAGCAGCTTAGGGTGGACTAGTGATAATGAGCAGTTCTTC. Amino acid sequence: CASSLGWTSDNEQFF.

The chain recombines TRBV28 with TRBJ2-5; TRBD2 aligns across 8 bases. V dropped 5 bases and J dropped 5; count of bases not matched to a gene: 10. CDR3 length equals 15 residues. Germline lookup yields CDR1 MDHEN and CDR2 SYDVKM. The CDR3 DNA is TGTGCCAGCAGTCTACCAGGACCGGGGGGGGAGACCCAGTACTTC. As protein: CASSLPGPGGETQYF.

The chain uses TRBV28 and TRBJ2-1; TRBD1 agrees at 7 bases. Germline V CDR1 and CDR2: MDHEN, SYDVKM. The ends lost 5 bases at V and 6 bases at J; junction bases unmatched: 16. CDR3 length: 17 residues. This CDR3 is CASSPGTARDLSNEQFF. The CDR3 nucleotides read TGTGCCAGCAGTCCCGGGACAGCTCGGGATTTGAGCAATGAGCAGTTCTTC. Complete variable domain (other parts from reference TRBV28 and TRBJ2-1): DVKVTQSSRYLVKRTGEKVFLECVQDMDHENMFWYRQDPGLGLRLIYFSYDVKMKEKGDIPEGYSVSREKKERFSLILESASTNQTSMYLCASSPGTARDLSNEQFFGPGTRLTVL.

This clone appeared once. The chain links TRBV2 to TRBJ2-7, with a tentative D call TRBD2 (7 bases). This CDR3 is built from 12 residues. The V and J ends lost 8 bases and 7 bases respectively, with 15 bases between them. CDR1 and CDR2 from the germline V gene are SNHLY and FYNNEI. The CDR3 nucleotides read TGTGCCAGCCGGAGGGGGGGATGGGAGCAGTACTTC. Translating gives CASRRGGWEQYF.

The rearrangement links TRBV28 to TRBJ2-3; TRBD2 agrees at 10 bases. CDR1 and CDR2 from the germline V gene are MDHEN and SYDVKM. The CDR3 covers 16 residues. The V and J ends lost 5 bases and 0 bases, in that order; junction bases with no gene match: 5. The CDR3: CASSLRTSGSTDTQYF. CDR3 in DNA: TGTGCCAGCAGTCTTCGGACTAGCGGAAGCACAGATACGCAGTATTTT.

The CDR3 loop reads CASSLSLSETQYF. CDR3 nucleotides: TGTGCCAGCAGCTTAAGTCTTAGCGAGACCCAGTACTTC. J is TRBJ2-5 and V is TRBV7-3; no clear D gene. Germline CDR1 is SGHTA and CDR2 is FQGTGA. The V end was cut by 1 base, the J end by 5 bases, with 8 bases between. The CDR3 is made up of 13 amino acids.

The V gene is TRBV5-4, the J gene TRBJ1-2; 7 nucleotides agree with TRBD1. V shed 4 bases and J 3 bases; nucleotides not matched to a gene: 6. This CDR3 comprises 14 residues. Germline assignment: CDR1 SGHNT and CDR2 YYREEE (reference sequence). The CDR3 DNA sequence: TGTGCCAGCAGCCCTGGACAGGACTACTATGGCTACACCTTC. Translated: CASSPGQDYYGYTF.

The CDR3 DNA sequence: TGCGCCAGCAGCCAAGGACAGAACTATGGCTACACCTTC. Its protein is CASSQGQNYGYTF. The rearrangement joins TRBV4-3 to TRBJ1-2; weak D call: TRBD1 (5 bases). Trimming took off 1 base at V and 2 bases at J, with 5 bases between the two ends. The CDR3 extends over 13 amino acids. Germline loops: CDR1 LGHNA, CDR2 YSLEER.

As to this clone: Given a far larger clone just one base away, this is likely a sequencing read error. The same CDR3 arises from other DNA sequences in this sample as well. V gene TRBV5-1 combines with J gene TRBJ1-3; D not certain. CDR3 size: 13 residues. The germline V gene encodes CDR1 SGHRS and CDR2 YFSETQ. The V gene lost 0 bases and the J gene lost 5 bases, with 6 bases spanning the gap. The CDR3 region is CASSLDFRNTIYF. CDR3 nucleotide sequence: TGCGCCAGCAGCTTGGATTTCAGAAACACCATATATTTT.

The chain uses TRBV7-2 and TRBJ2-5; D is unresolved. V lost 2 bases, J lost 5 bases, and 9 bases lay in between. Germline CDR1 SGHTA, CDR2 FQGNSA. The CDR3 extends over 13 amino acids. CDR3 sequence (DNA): TGTGCCAGCAGCTTATCCCTCGGGGAGACCCAGTACTTC. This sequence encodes CASSLSLGETQYF.

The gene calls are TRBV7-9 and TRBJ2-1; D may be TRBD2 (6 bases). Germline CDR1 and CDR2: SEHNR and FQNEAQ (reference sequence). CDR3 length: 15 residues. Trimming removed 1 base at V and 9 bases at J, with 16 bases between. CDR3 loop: CASSLGLGDESEQFF. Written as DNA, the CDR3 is TGTGCCAGCAGCTTAGGACTAGGGGACGAGTCTGAGCAGTTCTTC.

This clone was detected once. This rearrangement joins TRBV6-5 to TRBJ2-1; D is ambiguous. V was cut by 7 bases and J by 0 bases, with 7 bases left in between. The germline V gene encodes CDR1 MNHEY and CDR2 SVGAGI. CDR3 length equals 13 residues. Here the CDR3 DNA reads TGTGCCAGCATGCGCGACTCCTACAATGAGCAGTTCTTC. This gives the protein CASMRDSYNEQFF.

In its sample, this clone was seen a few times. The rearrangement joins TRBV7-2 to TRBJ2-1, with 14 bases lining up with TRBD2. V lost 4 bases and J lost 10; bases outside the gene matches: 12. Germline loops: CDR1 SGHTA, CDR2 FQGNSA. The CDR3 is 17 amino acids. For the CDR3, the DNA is TGTGCCAGCAGCTCGGGGTGGGGGACTAGCGGGAGAGGGGAGCAGTTCTTC. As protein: CASSSGWGTSGRGEQFF.

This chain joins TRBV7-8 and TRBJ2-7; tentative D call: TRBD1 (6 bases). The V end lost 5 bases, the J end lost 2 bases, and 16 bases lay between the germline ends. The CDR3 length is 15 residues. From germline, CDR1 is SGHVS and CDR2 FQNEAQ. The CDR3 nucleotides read TGTGCCAGCAGCCGTGAGGGGGTAGTGGCCTACGAGCAGTACTTC. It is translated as CASSREGVVAYEQYF.

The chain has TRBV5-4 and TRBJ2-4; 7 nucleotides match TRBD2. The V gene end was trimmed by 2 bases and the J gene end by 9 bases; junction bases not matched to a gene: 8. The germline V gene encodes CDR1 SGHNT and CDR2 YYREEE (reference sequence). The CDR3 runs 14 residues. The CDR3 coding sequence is TGTGCCAGCAGCTTCAGCGGGAAACAGTCCATTCAGTACTTC. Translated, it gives CASSFSGKQSIQYF.

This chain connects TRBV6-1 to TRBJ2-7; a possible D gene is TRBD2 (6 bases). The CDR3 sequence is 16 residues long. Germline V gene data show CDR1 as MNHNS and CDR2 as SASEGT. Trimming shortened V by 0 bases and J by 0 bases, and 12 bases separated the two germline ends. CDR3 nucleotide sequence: TGTGCCAGCAGTGAAGCGCAGGACTACCGCTCCTACGAGCAGTACTTC. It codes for CASSEAQDYRSYEQYF.

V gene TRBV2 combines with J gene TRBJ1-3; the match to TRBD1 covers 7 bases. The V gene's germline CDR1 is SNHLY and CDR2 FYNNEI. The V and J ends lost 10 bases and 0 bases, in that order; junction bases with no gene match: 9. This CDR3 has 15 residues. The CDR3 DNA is TGTGCCACAGGGGGACTCGCCATCTCTGGAAACACCATATATTTT. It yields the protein CATGGLAISGNTIYF.

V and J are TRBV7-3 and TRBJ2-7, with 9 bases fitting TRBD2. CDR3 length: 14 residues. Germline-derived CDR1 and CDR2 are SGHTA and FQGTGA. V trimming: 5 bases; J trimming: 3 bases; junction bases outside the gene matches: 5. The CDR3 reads CASSPSAGGYEQYF. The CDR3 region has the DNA TGTGCCAGCAGCCCCTCAGCGGGGGGCTACGAGCAGTACTTC.

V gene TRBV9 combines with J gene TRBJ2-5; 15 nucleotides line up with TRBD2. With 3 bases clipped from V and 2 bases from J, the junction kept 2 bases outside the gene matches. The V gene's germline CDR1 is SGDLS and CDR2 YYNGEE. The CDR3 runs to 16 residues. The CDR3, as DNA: TGTGCCAGCAGCGCCGGGACTAGCGGGGGGCAAGAGACCCAGTACTTC. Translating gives CASSAGTSGGQETQYF.

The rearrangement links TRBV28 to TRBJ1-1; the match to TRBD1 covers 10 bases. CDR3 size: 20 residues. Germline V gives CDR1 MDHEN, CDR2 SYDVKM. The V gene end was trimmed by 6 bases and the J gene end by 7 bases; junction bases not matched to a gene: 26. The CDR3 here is CASSTPRITIGTGDGGEAFF. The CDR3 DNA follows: TGTGCCAGCAGCACCCCTCGGATCACGATTGGGACAGGGGATGGGGGTGAAGCTTTCTTT.

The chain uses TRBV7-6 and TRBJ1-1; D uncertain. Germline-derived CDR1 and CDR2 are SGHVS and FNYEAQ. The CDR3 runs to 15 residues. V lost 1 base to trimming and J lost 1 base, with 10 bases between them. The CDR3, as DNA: TGTGCCAGCAGCTTAGGGTCAGGAGGGAACACTGAAGCTTTCTTT. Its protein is CASSLGSGGNTEAFF.

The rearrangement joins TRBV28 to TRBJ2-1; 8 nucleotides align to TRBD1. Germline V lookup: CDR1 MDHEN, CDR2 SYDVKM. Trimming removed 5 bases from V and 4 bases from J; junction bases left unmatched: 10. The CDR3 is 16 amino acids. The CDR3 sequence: CASSPTSGQVYNEQFF. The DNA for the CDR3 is TGTGCCAGCAGTCCCACTTCGGGACAGGTTTACAATGAGCAGTTCTTC.

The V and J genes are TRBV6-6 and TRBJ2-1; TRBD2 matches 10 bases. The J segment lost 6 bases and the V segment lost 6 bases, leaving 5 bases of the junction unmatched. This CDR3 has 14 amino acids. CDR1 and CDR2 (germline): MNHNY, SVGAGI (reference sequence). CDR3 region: CASRRTSGFNEQFF. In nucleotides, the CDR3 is TGTGCCAGCAGAAGGACTAGCGGTTTCAATGAGCAGTTCTTC.

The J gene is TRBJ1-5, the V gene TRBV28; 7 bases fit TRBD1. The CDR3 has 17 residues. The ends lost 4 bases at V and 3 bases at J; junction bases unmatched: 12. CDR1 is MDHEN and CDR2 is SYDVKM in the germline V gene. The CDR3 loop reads CASSYLPTGAINQPQHF. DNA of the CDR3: TGTGCCAGCAGTTACCTCCCCACAGGGGCCATCAATCAGCCCCAGCATTTT.

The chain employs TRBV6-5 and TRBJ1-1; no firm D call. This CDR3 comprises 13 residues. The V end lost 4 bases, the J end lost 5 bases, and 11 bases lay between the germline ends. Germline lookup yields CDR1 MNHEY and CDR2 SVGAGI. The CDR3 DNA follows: TGTGCCAGCAGTTCCTCCTTCGGGACTGAAGCTTTCTTT. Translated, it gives CASSSSFGTEAFF.

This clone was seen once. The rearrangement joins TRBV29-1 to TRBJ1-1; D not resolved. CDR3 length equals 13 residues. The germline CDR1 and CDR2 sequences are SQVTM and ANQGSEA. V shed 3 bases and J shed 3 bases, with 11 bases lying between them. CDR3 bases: TGCAGCGTTGACCCCCAGACATACACTGAAGCTTTCTTT. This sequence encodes CSVDPQTYTEAFF.

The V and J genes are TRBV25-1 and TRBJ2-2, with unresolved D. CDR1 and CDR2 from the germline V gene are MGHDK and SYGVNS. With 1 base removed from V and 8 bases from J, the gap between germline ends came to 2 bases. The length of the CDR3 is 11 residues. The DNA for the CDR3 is TGTGCCAGCAGTGAATTAGGGGAGCTGTTTTTT. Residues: CASSELGELFF.

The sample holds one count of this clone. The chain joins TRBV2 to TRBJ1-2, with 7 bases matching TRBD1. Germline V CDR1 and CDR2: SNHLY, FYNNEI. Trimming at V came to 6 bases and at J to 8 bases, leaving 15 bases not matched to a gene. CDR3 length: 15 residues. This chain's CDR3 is CASSYGTDLIGGYTF. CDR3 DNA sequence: TGTGCCAGCAGCTACGGGACAGACCTGATCGGGGGCTACACCTTC.

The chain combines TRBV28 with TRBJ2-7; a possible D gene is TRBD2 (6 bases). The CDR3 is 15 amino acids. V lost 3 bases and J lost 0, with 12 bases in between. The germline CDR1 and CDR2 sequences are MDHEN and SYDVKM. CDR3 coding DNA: TGTGCCAGCAGTTTTCTTTGGGGGGTCTCCTACGAGCAGTACTTC. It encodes CASSFLWGVSYEQYF.